The 2 T cell receptor beta chains presented below share a single source sample, sequenced in a study of cytomegalovirus exposure and HLA in healthy donors. The PCR ran on 60 Vbeta and 13 Jbeta primers. Produced via immunoSEQ multiplex PCR; TCRdb's table is partial and in-frame only. The sample lists approximately 120,000 clones, 77% occurring once. The sequencing sample was made of PBMCs. These receptors originate from a man between 35 and 55 years old in good health and CMV-seropositive.

V gene TRBV28 combines with J gene TRBJ2-1; 14 bases map to TRBD2. Trimming took 5 bases from V and 10 from J; bases not matched to a gene: 10. The CDR3 runs to 16 residues. The germline V gene encodes CDR1 MDHEN and CDR2 SYDVKM. Here the CDR3 reads CASSLTGLAGDVEQFF. The DNA for the CDR3 is TGTGCCAGCAGTCTGACGGGACTAGCGGGGGACGTAGAGCAGTTCTTC.

The chain uses TRBV4-2 and TRBJ1-5; 10 bases align to TRBD1. Germline values: CDR1 LGHNA, CDR2 YNFKEQ. The V gene end was trimmed by 2 bases and the J gene end by 5 bases; junction bases not matched to a gene: 12. The CDR3 runs to 18 residues. CDR3 region: CASSQFKGGQGRDQPQHF. The CDR3 DNA reads TGTGCCAGCAGCCAATTCAAGGGGGGACAGGGGAGGGATCAGCCCCAGCATTTT.